This entry lists 9 T cell receptor beta chains sequenced from one sample in a study of T cells after yellow fever vaccination. TCRdb reprocessed the 5' RACE reads via MiXCR and lists one record per CDR3 protein. The sample comprises about 69,000 distinct CDR3 sequences, approximately 6.2% of which are singletons, and 2.2% rests with the top ten. The material was CD4+ T cells sorted from PBMCs, obtained around 15 days after the first yellow fever vaccination. Source of these receptors: a man between 18 and 35 years old who received the YFV17D yellow fever vaccine.

This clonotype came up many times. The V gene is TRBV10-3, the J gene TRBJ2-5, with 7 bases fitting TRBD2. After removal of 9 bases from V and 5 bases from J, the junction contained 9 bases not matched to a gene. The germline gives CDR1 ENHRY, CDR2 SYGVKD. This CDR3 is 13 amino acids long. The CDR3 sequence is CAMQAGVWETQYF. As DNA, the CDR3 is TGTGCCATGCAGGCGGGGGTGTGGGAGACCCAGTACTTC.

This clonotype came up once. A much larger clone lies one base from this, so it may be a read error. This chain connects TRBV12-3 or TRBV12-4 to TRBJ2-5; D assignment may be TRBD1 or TRBD2 (5 bases each). Trimming took off 7 bases at V and 4 bases at J, with 16 bases between the two ends. The CDR3 length is 14 residues. The CDR3: CASTGMGVGETQYF. DNA for the CDR3: TGTGCCAGCACTGGAATGGGGGTGGGAGAGACCCAGTACTTC.

In this sample, this clonotype turned up many times. The rearrangement joins TRBV5-1 to TRBJ2-1; TRBD1 might be the D (6 bases). The CDR3 totals 16 residues. Per the germline V gene, CDR1 is SGHRS and CDR2 is YFSETQ. The V and J ends lost 0 bases and 2 bases respectively, with 12 bases between them. This CDR3 reads CASSLADRNTYNEQFF. The CDR3 DNA reads TGCGCCAGCAGCTTGGCCGACAGGAATACCTACAATGAGCAGTTCTTC.

This clonotype has ten or more counts. The rearrangement uses TRBV5-1 and TRBJ2-6; D is undetermined. This CDR3 is 15 amino acids long. Germline V lookup: CDR1 SGHRS, CDR2 YFSETQ. Trimming shortened V by 4 bases and J by 3 bases, and 11 bases separated the two germline ends. CDR3 sequence: CASSQSTGGANVLTF. CDR3 DNA sequence: TGCGCCAGCAGCCAGTCGACGGGTGGGGCCAACGTCCTGACTTTC.

Many counts were recorded for this clonotype. The chain carries TRBV6-2 or TRBV6-3 and TRBJ2-1; TRBD2 aligns across 15 bases. Germline V gene data show CDR1 as MNHEY and CDR2 as SVGEGT. The V and J ends lost 5 bases and 3 bases, in that order; junction bases with no gene match: 5. The CDR3 covers 17 residues. CDR3 sequence reads: CASSPGLAGGHYNEQFF. CDR3 sequence (DNA): TGTGCCAGCAGTCCGGGACTAGCGGGGGGCCACTACAATGAGCAGTTCTTC.

This clonotype was found many times. V is TRBV5-6 and J is TRBJ1-5; D is possibly TRBD1 (5 bases). CDR3 length: 17 residues. With 4 bases removed from V and 0 bases from J, the gap between germline ends came to 17 bases. Looked up from germline, CDR1 is SGHDT and CDR2 is YYEEEE. CDR3 nucleotides: TGTGCCAGCAGCCACCGGGACCGAGACTATAGCAATCAGCCCCAGCATTTT. This gives the protein CASSHRDRDYSNQPQHF. Complete variable domain (other parts from reference TRBV5-6 and TRBJ1-5): DAGVTQSPTHLIKTRGQQVTLRCSPKSGHDTVSWYQQALGQGPQFIFQYYEEEERQRGNFPDRFSGHQFPNYSSELNVNALLLGDSALYLCASSHRDRDYSNQPQHFGDGTRLSIL.

This clonotype was counted ten times or more. CDR3 residues: CAISEQRDQPQHF. DNA of the CDR3: TGTGCCATCAGTGAGCAAAGAGATCAGCCCCAGCATTTT. The V call is TRBV10-3, the J call TRBJ1-5; D ambiguous. The CDR3 runs to 13 residues. With 2 bases removed from V and 5 bases from J, the gap between germline ends came to 7 bases. The germline gives CDR1 ENHRY, CDR2 SYGVKD.

V is TRBV30 and J is TRBJ1-1; D is possibly TRBD1 (5 bases). Germline-derived CDR1 and CDR2 are GTSNPN and SVGIG (reference sequence). Deletions cut 6 bases from V and 1 base from J, with 21 bases between. The CDR3 totals 16 residues. The CDR3 DNA sequence: TGTGCCTGCGGTGGGACCCCCCGGATCGGGAACACTGAAGCTTTCTTT. Amino acid sequence: CACGGTPRIGNTEAFF.

This clonotype showed up many times. The chain has TRBV15 and TRBJ2-5; 8 nucleotides agree with TRBD2. The length of the CDR3 is 17 residues. Germline loops: CDR1 LNHNV, CDR2 YYDKDF (reference sequence). The J segment lost 1 base and the V segment lost 3 bases, leaving 10 bases of the junction unmatched. The CDR3: CATSRLRAGGRQETQYF. The CDR3 DNA is TGTGCCACCAGCAGGCTCCGGGCGGGGGGCCGCCAAGAGACCCAGTACTTC.